This TCR beta chain was recorded in a study of T cell clonotyping in hematopoietic cell transplantation. V was cut by 1 base and J by 7 bases, with 14 bases left in between. Germline V lookup: CDR1 SEHNR, CDR2 FQNEAQ (reference sequence). The CDR3 length is 15 residues. Sequencing used immunoSEQ multiplex PCR; TCRdb keeps in-frame clones, though not all of them. The table shows almost 8,500 clones, with around nine tenths occurring only once. Note on this clone: Its antigen remains unknown.

Study-wide results and caveats: Cells were unsorted, so CD4 and CD8 contributions were not separated.

The specimen was peripheral blood mononuclear cells, collected at the time of graft-versus-host disease after allogeneic stem cell transplant. This chain uses TRBV7-9 with TRBJ1-5; D is unresolved. The source is a male patient aged 55 to 70 who had an allogeneic stem cell transplant from a related donor, so the T cells may come from the graft donor. Some clones in this sample may be carry-over from other donors' samples. The CDR3 sequence is CASSLGAGVGQPQHF. In DNA form, the CDR3 reads TGTGCCAGCAGCTTAGGAGCGGGAGTCGGGCAGCCCCAGCATTTT.